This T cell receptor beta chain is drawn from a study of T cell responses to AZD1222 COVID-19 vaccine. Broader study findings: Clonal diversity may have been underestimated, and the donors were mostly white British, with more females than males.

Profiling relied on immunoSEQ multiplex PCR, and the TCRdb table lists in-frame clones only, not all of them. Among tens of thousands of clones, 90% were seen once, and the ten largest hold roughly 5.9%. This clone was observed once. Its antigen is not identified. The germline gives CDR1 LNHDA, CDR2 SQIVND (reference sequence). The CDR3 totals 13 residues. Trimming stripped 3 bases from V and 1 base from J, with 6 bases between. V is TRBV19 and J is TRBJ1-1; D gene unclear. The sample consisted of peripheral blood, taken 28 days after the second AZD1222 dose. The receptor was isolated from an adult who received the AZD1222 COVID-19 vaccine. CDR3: CASSIIQNTEAFF. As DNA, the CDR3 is TGTGCCAGTAGTATTATTCAGAACACTGAAGCTTTCTTT. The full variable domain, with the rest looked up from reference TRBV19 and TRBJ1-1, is DGGITQSPKYLFRKEGQNVTLSCEQNLNHDAMYWYRQDPGQGLRLIYYSQIVNDFQKGDIAEGYSVSREKKESFPLTVTSAQKNPTAFYLCASSIIQNTEAFFGQGTRLTVV.